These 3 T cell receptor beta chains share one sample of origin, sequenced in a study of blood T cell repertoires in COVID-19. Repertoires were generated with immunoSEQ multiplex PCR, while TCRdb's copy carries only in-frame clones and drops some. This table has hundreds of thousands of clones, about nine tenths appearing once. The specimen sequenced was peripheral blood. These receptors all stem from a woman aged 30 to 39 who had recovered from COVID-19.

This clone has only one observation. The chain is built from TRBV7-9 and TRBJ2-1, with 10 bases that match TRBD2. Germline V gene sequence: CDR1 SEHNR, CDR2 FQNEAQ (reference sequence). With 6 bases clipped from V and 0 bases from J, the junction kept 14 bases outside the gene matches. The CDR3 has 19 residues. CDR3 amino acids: CASRSSLAGATSSYNEQFF. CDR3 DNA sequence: TGTGCCAGCAGGAGTAGCCTAGCGGGGGCCACGAGCTCCTACAATGAGCAGTTCTTC.

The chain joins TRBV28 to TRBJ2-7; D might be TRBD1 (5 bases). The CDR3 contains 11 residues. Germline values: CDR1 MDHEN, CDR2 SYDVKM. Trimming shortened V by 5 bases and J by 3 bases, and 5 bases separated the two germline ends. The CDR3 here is CASSQGYEQYF. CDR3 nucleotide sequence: TGTGCCAGCAGTCAGGGCTACGAGCAGTACTTC.

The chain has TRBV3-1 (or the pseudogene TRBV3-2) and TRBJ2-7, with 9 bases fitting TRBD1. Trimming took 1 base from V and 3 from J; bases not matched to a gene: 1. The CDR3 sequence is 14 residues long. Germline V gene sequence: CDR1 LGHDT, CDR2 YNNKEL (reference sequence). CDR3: CASSQGTGVYEQYF. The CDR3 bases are TGTGCCAGCAGCCAAGGGACAGGGGTCTACGAGCAGTACTTC.